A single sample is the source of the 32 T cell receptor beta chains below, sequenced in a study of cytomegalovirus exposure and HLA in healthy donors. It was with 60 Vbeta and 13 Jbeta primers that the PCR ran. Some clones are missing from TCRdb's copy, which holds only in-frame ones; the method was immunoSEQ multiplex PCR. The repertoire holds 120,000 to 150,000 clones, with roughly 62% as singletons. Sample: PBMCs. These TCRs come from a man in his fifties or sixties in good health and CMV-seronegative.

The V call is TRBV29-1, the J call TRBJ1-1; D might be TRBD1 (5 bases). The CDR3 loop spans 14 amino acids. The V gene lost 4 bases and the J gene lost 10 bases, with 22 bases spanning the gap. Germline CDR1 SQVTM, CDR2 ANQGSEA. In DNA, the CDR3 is TGCAGCGTTGTTATCCCGGGGGGAGGGGATGGAGCTTTCTTT. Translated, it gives CSVVIPGGGDGAFF.

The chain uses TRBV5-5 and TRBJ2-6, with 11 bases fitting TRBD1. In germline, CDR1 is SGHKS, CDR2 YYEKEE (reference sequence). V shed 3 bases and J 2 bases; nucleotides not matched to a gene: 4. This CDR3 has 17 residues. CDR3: CASSSGQGGTGANVLTF. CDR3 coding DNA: TGTGCCAGCAGCTCGGGACAGGGGGGGACTGGGGCCAACGTCCTGACTTTC.

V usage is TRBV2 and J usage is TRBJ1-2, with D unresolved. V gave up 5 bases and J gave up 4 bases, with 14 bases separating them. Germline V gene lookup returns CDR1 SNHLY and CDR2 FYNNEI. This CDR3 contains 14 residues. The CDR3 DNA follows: TGTGCCAGCAGTAGCGGACGGGATCTCTATGGCTACACCTTC. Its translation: CASSSGRDLYGYTF.

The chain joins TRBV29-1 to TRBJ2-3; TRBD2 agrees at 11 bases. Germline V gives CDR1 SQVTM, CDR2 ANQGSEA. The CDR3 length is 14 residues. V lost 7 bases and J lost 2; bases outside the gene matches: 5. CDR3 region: CSASTSGNTDTQYF. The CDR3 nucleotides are TGCAGCGCCTCGACTAGCGGGAACACAGATACGCAGTATTTT.

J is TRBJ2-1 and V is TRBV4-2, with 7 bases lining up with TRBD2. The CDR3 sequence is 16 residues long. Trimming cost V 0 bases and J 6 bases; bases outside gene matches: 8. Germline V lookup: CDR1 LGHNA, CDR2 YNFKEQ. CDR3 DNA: TGTGCCAGCAGCCAAGATTATCCCCGCGGGGGCAATGAGCAGTTCTTC. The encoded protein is CASSQDYPRGGNEQFF.

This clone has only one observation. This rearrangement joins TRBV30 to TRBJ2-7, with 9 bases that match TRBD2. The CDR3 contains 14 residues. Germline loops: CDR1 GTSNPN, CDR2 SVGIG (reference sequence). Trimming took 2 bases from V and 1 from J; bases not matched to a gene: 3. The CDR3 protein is CAWSISGGSYEQYF. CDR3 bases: TGTGCCTGGAGTATTAGCGGGGGTTCCTACGAGCAGTACTTC. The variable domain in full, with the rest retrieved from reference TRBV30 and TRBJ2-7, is SQTIHQWPATLVQPVGSPLSLECTVEGTSNPNLYWYRQAAGRGLQLLFYSVGIGQISSEVPQNLSASRPQDRQFILSSKKLLLSDSGFYLCAWSISGGSYEQYFGPGTRLTVT.

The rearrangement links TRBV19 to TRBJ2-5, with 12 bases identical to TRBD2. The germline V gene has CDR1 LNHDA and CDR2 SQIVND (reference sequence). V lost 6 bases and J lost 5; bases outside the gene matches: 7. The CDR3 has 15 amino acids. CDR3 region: CASSTSGRRWETQYF. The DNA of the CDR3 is TGTGCCAGTAGCACTAGCGGGAGGAGGTGGGAGACCCAGTACTTC.

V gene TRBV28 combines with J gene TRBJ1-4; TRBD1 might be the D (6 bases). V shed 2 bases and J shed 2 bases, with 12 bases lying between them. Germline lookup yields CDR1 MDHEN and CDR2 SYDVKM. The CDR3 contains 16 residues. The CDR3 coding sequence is TGTGCCAGCAGTTTACGGGGGGCTGGCACTAATGAAAAACTGTTTTTT. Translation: CASSLRGAGTNEKLFF.

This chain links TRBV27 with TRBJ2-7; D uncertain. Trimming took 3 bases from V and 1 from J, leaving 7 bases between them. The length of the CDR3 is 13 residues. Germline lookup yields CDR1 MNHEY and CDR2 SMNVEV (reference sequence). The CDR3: CASSLAFSYEQYF. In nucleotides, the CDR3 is TGTGCCAGCAGTTTGGCCTTTTCCTACGAGCAGTACTTC.

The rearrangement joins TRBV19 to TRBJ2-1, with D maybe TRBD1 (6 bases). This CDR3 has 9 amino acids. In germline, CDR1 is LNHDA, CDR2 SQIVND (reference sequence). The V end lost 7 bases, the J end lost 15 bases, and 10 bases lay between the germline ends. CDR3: CASKGGRFF. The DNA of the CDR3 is TGTGCCAGTAAAGGGGGAAGGTTCTTC.

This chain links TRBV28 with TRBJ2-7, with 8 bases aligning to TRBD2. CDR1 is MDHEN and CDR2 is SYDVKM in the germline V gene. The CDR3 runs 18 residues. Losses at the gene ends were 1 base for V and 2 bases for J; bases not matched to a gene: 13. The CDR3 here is CASSLYPRGSGIAYEQYF. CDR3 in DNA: TGTGCCAGCAGTTTATACCCTCGTGGTAGCGGGATCGCCTACGAGCAGTACTTC.

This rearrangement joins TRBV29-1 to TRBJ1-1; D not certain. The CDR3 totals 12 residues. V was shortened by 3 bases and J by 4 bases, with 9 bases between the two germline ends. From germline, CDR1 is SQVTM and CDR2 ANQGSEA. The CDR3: CSVDPGSTEAFF. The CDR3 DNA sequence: TGCAGCGTTGATCCTGGGAGCACTGAAGCTTTCTTT.

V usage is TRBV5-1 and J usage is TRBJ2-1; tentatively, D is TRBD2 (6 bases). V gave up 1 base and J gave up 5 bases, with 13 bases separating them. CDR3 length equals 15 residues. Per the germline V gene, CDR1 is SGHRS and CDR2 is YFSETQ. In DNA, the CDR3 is TGCGCCAGCAGCTTGTCGTCTAGCGAGAACAATGAGCAGTTCTTC. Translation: CASSLSSSENNEQFF.

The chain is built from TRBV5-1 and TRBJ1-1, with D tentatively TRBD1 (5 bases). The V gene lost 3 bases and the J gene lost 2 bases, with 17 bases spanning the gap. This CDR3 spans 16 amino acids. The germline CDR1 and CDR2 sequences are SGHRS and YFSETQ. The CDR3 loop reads CASSSYTTETNTEAFF. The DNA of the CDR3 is TGCGCCAGCAGCTCATATACGACAGAGACCAACACTGAAGCTTTCTTT. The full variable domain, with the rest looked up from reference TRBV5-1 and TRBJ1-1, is KAGVTQTPRYLIKTRGQQVTLSCSPISGHRSVSWYQQTPGQGLQFLFEYFSETQRNKGNFPGRFSGRQFSNSRSEMNVSTLELGDSALYLCASSSYTTETNTEAFFGQGTRLTVV.

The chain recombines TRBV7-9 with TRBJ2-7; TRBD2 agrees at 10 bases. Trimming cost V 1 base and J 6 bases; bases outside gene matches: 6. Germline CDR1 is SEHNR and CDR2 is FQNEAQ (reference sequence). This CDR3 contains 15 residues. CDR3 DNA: TGTGCCAGCAGCTTAGGGCGAGCGGGAGGGAGCGAGCAGTACTTC. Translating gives CASSLGRAGGSEQYF.

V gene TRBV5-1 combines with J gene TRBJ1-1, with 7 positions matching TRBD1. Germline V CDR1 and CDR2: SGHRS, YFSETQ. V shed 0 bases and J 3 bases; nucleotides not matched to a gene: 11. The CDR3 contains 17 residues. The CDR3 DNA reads TGCGCCAGCAGCTTGGTGGGGGACAGTTTGGTTTACACTGAAGCTTTCTTT. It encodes CASSLVGDSLVYTEAFF.

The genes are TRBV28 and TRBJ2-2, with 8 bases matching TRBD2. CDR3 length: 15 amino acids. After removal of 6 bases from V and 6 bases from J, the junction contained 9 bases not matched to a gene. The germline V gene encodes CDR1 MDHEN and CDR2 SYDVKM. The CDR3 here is CASRRSGGGSGELFF. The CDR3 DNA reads TGTGCCAGCAGAAGGTCCGGGGGGGGCTCCGGGGAGCTGTTTTTT.

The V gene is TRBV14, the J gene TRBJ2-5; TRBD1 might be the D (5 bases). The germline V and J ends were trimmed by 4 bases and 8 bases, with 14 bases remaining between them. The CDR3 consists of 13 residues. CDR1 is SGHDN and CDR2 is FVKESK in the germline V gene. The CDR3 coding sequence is TGTGCCAGCAGCCCCCCAGGGCAGAGCACCCAGTACTTC. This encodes CASSPPGQSTQYF.

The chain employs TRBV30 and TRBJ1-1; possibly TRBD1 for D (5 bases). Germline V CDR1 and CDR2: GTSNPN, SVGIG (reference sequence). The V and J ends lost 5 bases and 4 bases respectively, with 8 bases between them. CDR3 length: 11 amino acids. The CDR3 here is CAWSGITEAFF. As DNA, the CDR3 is TGTGCCTGGTCAGGGATCACTGAAGCTTTCTTT. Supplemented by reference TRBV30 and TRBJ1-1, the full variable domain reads SQTIHQWPATLVQPVGSPLSLECTVEGTSNPNLYWYRQAAGRGLQLLFYSVGIGQISSEVPQNLSASRPQDRQFILSSKKLLLSDSGFYLCAWSGITEAFFGQGTRLTVV.

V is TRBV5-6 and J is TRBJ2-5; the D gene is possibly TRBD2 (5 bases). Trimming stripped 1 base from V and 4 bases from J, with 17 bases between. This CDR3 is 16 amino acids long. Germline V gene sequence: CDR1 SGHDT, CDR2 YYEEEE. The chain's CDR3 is CASSLITVVAGETQYF. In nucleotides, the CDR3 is TGTGCCAGCAGCTTGATAACAGTTGTTGCGGGAGAGACCCAGTACTTC.

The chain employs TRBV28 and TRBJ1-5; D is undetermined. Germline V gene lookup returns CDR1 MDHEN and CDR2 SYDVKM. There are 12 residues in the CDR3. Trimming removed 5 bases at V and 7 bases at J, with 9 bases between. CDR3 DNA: TGTGCCAGCAGTGCCGTTGGCCAGCCCCAGCATTTT. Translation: CASSAVGQPQHF.

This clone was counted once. CDR3 region: CASSEPGFSGNTIYF. CDR3 nucleotides: TGTGCCAGCAGTGAACCAGGATTCTCTGGAAACACCATATATTTT. The rearrangement links TRBV25-1 to TRBJ1-3; D is uncertain. The germline V gene encodes CDR1 MGHDK and CDR2 SYGVNS. Trimming took 2 bases from V and 0 from J, leaving 8 bases between them. The CDR3 is 15 amino acids.

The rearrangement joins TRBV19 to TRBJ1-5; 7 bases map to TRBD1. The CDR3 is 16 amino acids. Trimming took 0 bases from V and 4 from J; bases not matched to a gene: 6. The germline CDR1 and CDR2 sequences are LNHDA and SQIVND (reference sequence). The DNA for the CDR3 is TGTGCCAGTAGTATAGAGGGGGGACAGAGAAATCAGCCCCAGCATTTT. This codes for CASSIEGGQRNQPQHF.

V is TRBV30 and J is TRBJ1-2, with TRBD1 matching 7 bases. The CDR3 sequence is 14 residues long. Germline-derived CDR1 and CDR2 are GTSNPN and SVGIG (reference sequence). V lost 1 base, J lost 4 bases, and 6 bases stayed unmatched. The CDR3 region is CAWSAMTGPYGYTF. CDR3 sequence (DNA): TGTGCCTGGAGTGCCATGACAGGGCCCTATGGCTACACCTTC.

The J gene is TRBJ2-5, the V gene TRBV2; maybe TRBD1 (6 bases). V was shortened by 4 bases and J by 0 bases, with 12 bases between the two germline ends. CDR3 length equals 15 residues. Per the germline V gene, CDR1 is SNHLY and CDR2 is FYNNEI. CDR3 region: CASSGLDRHQETQYF. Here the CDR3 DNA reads TGTGCCAGCAGTGGCCTGGACAGACACCAAGAGACCCAGTACTTC.

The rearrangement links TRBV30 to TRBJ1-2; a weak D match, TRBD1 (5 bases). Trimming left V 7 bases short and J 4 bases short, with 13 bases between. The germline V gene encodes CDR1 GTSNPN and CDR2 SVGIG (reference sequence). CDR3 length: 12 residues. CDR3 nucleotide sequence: TGTGCCTCGGGCCAGGGTAGCTATGGCTACACCTTC. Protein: CASGQGSYGYTF.

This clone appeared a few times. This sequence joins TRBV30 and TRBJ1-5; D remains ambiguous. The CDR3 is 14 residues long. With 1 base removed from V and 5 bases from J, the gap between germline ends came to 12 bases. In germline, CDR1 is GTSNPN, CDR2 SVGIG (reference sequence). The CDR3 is CAWSGSPGDQPQHF. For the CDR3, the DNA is TGTGCCTGGAGTGGGTCACCCGGGGATCAGCCCCAGCATTTT.

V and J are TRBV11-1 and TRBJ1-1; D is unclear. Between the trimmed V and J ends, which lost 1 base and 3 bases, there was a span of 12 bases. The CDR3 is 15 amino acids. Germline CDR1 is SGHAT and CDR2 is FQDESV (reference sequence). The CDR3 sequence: CASSLGRETDTEAFF. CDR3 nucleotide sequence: TGTGCCAGCAGCTTAGGGCGGGAGACCGACACTGAAGCTTTCTTT.

Written as DNA, the CDR3 is TGTGCCAGCAGCGTAGTAGCACTTAACACCGGGGAGCTGTTTTTT. This encodes CASSVVALNTGELFF. The rearrangement links TRBV9 to TRBJ2-2; D uncertain. Looked up from germline, CDR1 is SGDLS and CDR2 is YYNGEE. CDR3 length: 15 amino acids. With 0 bases removed from V and 2 bases from J, the gap between germline ends came to 8 bases.

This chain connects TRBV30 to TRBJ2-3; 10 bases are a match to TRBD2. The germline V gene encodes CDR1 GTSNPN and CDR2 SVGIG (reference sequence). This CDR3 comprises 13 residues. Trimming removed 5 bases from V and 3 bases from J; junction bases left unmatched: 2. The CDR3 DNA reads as TGTGCCTGGGGACTAGCGGATACAGATACGCAGTATTTT. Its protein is CAWGLADTDTQYF.

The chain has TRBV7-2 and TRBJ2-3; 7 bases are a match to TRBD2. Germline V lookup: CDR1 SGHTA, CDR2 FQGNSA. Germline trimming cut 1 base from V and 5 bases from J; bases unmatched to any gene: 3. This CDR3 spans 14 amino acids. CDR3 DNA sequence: TGTGCCAGCAGCTTAGGGGGAGGGCTAGATACGCAGTATTTT. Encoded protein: CASSLGGGLDTQYF.

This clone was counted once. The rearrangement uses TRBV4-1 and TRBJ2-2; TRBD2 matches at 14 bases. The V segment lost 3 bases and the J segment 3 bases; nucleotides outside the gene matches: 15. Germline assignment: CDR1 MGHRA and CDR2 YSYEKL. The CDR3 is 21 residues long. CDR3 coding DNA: TGCGCCAGCAGCCAGGACACTTCCGGGACTAGCGGGAGTGAGGACACCGGGGAGCTGTTTTTT. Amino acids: CASSQDTSGTSGSEDTGELFF.